This T cell receptor beta chain appears in the sequencing data of a study of T cell responses to AZD1222 COVID-19 vaccine. Study-wide results and limits: Clonal diversity was possibly underestimated, and the donors were mostly white British, with more females. The study found vaccine-associated CD4 TCRs spanning spike, dominant at 160-218 and 743-854. Spike-specific TCR breadth and depth rose after two AZD1222 doses.

V lost 1 base and J 2 bases, leaving 18 bases between the germline ends. CDR3 length: 18 amino acids. Germline loops: CDR1 LGHNA, CDR2 YSLEER. This clone was detected only once. Its specificity is unknown. This table comes from immunoSEQ multiplex PCR, and its TCRdb copy is limited to in-frame clones, with some not included. The table lists about 180,000 clones, 70% to 90% of them singletons. The chain carries TRBV4-3 and TRBJ2-1; a possible D gene is TRBD2 (5 bases). This receptor was obtained from an adult who received the MenACWY meningococcal vaccine as a control. The sample was peripheral blood, taken 28 days after the second dose of the MenACWY control vaccine. The DNA of the CDR3 is TGCGCCAGCAGCCAAGGGGAGAGGCGGAGGATGCCCTACAATGAGCAGTTCTTC. Translating it yields CASSQGERRRMPYNEQFF.